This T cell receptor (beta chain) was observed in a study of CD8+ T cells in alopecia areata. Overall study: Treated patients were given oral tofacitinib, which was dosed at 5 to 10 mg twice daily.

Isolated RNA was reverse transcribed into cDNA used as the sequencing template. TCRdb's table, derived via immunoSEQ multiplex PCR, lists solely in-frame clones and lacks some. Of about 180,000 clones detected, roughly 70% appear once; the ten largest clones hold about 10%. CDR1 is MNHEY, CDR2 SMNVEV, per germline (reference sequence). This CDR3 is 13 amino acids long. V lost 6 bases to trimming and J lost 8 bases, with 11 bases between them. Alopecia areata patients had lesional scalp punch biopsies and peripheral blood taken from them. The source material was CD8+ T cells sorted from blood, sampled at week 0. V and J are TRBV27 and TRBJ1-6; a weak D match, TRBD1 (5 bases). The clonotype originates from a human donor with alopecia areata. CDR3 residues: CASSRQNYSPLHF. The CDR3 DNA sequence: TGTGCCAGCAGCCGACAGAACTATTCACCCCTCCACTTT.